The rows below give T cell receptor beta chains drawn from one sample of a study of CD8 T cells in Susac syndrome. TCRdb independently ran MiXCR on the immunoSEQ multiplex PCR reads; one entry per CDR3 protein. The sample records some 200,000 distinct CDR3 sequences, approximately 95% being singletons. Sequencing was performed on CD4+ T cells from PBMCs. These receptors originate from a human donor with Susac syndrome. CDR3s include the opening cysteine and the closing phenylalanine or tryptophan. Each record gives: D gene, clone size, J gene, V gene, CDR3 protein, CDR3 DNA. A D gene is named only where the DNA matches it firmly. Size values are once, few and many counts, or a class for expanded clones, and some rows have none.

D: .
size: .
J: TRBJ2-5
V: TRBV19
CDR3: CASGDSPQETQYF
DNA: TGTGCCAGTGGAGACTCGCCACAAGAGACCCAGTACTTC

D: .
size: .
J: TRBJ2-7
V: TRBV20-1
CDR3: CSARDIRVPTYEQYF
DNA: TGCAGTGCTAGAGATATCAGGGTCCCTACCTACGAGCAGTACTTC

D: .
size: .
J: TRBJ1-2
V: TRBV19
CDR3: CASSSGTDVLPGYTF
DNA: TGTGCCAGTAGTAGTGGGACGGATGTCCTCCCTGGCTACACCTTC

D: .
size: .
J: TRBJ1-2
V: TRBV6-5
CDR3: CASSFAPLVGYTF
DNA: TGTGCCAGCAGTTTCGCACCGCTCGTTGGCTACACCTTC

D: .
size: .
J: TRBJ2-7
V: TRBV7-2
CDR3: CASSSTGSPGYEQYF
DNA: TGTGCCAGCAGCTCCACCGGGAGCCCGGGTTACGAGCAGTACTTC

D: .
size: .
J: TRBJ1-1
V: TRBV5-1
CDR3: CASSLEAGMNTEAFF
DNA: TGCGCCAGCAGCTTGGAGGCAGGAATGAACACTGAAGCTTTCTTT

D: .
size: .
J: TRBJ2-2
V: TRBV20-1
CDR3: CSASDSPGLNTGELFF
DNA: TGCAGTGCTAGTGACTCTCCGGGACTCAACACCGGGGAGCTGTTTTTT

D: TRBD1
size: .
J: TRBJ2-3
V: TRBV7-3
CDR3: CASSFYRGDTDTQYF
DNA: TGTGCCAGCAGCTTTTACAGGGGAGACACAGATACGCAGTATTTT

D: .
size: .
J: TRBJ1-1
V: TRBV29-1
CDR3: CSVASGNTEAFF
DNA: TGCAGCGTTGCATCAGGGAACACTGAAGCTTTCTTT

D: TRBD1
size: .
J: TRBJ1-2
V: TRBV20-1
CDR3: CSADRASGYTF
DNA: TGCAGTGCGGACAGGGCATCTGGCTACACCTTC

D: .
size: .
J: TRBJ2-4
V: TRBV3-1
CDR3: CASSLKTGNIQYF
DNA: TGTGCCAGCAGCCTTAAAACAGGGAACATTCAGTACTTC

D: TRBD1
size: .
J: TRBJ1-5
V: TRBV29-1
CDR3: CSATRGVGQPQHF
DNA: TGCAGCGCGACCAGGGGGGTTGGACAGCCCCAGCATTTT

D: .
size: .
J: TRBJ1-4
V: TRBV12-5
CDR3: CASGQGMNEEKLFF
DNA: TGTGCTAGTGGCCAGGGGATGAACGAGGAAAAACTGTTTTTT

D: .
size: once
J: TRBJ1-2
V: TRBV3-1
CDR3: CASSQGAKGYYGYTF
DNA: TGTGCCAGCAGCCAAGGGGCCAAGGGGTACTATGGCTACACCTTC

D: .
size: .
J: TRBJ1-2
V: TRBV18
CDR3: CASSPREQGGYTF
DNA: TGTGCCAGCTCACCCCGGGAACAGGGTGGCTACACCTTC

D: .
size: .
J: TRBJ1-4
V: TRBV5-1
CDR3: CASSRRRGLNEKLFF
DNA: TGCGCCAGCAGCCGACGTCGTGGACTAAATGAAAAACTGTTTTTT

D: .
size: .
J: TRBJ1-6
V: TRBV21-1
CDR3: CASSKVVRGRSNSPLHF
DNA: TGTGCCAGCAGCAAAGTTGTGAGGGGCCGTTCAAATTCACCCCTCCACTTT

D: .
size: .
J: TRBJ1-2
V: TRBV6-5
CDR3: CASSYSGHGYTF
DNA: TGTGCCAGCAGTTACTCGGGGCATGGCTACACCTTC

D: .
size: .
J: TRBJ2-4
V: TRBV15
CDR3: CATSREPRQGGGAKNIQYF
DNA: TGTGCCACCAGCAGAGAGCCCCGACAGGGAGGGGGAGCCAAAAACATTCAGTACTTC

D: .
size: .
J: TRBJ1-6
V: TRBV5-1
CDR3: CASSLRNMNNSPLHF
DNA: TGCGCCAGCAGCTTGAGGAACATGAATAATTCACCCCTCCACTTT

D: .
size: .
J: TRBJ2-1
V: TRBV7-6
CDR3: CASSLGTASYNEQFF
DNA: TGTGCCAGCAGCCTCGGGACGGCTTCCTACAATGAGCAGTTCTTC

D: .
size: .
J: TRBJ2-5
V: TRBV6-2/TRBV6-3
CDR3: CASTGGAETQYF
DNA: TGTGCCAGCACCGGGGGAGCGGAGACCCAGTACTTC

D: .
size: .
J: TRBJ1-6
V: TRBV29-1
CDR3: CSARPGGNNSPLHF
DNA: TGCAGCGCCCGGCCCGGGGGGAATAATTCACCCCTCCACTTT

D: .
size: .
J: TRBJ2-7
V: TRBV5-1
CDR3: CASSFERSSYEQYF
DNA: TGCGCCAGCAGCTTCGAGAGATCCTCCTACGAGCAGTACTTC